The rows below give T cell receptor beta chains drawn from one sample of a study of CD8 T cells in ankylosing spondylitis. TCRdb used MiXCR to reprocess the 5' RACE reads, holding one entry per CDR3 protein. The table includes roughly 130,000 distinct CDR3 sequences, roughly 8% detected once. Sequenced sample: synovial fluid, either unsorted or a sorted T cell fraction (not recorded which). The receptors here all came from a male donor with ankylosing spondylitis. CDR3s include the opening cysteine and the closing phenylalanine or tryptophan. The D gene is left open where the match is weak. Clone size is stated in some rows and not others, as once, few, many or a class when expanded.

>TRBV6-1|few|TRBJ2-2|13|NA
TGTGCCAGCAGCCTACTATCCACCGGGGAGCTGTTTTTT
CASSLLSTGELFF
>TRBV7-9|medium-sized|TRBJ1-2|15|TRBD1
TGTGCCAGCAGCTTTTACCAGGGGGGAAACTATGGCTACACCTTC
CASSFYQGGNYGYTF
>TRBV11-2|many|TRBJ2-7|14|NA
TGTGCCAGCAGCTTAGGGGGGGTAGCATACGAGCAGTACTTC
CASSLGGVAYEQYF
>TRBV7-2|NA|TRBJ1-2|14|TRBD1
TGTGCCAGCAGCCTGCGACAGGGGGCGCCTGGCTACACCTTC
CASSLRQGAPGYTF
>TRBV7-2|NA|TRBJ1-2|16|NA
TGTGCCAGCAGCTTTGAGGCTAGGGGGGGCCTCTATGGCTACACCTTC
CASSFEARGGLYGYTF
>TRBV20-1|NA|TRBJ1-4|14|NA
TGCAGTGCCACGAAAAACCGGGCTAATGAAAAACTGTTTTTT
CSATKNRANEKLFF
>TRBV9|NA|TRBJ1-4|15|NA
TGTGCCAGCAGCAAACGGACAGCCTCTAATGAAAAACTGTTTTTT
CASSKRTASNEKLFF
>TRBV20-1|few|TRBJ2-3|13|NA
TGCAGTGCCCTTCAGGCGATGGCAGATACGCAGTATTTT
CSALQAMADTQYF
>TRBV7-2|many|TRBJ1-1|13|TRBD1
TGTGCCAGCAGCCCCAGGACAGGGTATGAAGCTTTCTTT
CASSPRTGYEAFF
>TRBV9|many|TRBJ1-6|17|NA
TGTGCCAGCAGCGTGGACCTCCCGGGGCGGGGTGATTCACCCCTCCACTTT
CASSVDLPGRGDSPLHF
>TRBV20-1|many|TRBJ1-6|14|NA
TGCGCTGGGGTTCCGGCAGGGAGTAATTCACCCCTCCACTTT
CAGVPAGSNSPLHF
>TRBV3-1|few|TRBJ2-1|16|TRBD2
TGTGCCAGCAGCCGGTCAGGGACTAGCGGGTGGGATGAGCAGTTCTTC
CASSRSGTSGWDEQFF
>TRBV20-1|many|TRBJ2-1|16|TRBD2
TGCAGTGCTAGAATCCTTAGCGGGAGCTCCTACAATGAGCAGTTCTTC
CSARILSGSSYNEQFF
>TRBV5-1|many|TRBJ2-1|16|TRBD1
TGCGCCAGCAGCTTGGAAACCGGGACAGGGAAGGGTGAGCAGTTCTTC
CASSLETGTGKGEQFF
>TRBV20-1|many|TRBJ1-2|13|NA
TGCAGTGCTAGACCCACAGGGAACTATGGCTACACCTTC
CSARPTGNYGYTF
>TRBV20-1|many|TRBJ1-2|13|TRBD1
TGCAGTGCTGATCAGGGGGATATGAGCGGCTACACCTTC
CSADQGDMSGYTF
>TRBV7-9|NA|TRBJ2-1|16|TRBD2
TGTGCCAGCAGCGTAGGCCCCGGGACTAGCCACAATGAGCAGTTCTTC
CASSVGPGTSHNEQFF
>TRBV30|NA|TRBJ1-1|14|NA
TGTGCCTGGGTTGCCCGGGGGCCGAGGACTGAAGCTTTCTTT
CAWVARGPRTEAFF
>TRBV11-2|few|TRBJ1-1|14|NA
TGTGCCAGCAGCTTAGATGGGATAGGGACAAGGACTTTCTTT
CASSLDGIGTRTFF
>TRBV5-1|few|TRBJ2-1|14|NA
TGCGCCAGCAGCCCGGACGCTCGGTACAATGAGCAGTTCTTC
CASSPDARYNEQFF
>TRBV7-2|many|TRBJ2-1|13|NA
TGTGCCAGCAGCTTAGGGGCCTACAATGAGCAGTTCTTC
CASSLGAYNEQFF
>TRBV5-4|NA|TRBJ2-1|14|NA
TGTGCCAGCAGCCTAGTAGGGCCTTACAATGAGCAGTTCTTC
CASSLVGPYNEQFF
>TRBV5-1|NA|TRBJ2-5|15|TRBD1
TGCGCCAGCAGCTTGGCTGGGACAGACGAAGAGACCCAGTACTTC
CASSLAGTDEETQYF
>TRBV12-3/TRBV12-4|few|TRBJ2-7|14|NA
TGTGCCAGCAGTTGGGATTTGGGGTCCTACGAGCAGTACTTC
CASSWDLGSYEQYF
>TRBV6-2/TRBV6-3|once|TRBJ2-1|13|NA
TGTGCCAGCAGTTACAGCCCTGAGAGTGAGCAGTTCTTC
CASSYSPESEQFF
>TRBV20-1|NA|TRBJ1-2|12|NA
TGCAGTGCTGCCGGACATAACTATGGCTACACCTTC
CSAAGHNYGYTF
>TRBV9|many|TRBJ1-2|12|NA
TGTGCCAGCAGCGCGGATTTCTATGGCTACACCTTC
CASSADFYGYTF
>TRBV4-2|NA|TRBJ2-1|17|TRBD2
TGTGCCAGCAGCCAAGACGAGGGACTAGCGGGAAACAATGAGCAGTTCTTC
CASSQDEGLAGNNEQFF
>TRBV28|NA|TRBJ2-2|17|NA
TGTGCCAGCACTAGCCCCGGGCTAGCAGCGAACACCGGGGAGCTGTTTTTT
CASTSPGLAANTGELFF
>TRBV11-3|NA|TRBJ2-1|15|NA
TGTGCCAGCAGCGCCCCAGGGTTGCCGGGCAATGAGCAGTTCTTC
CASSAPGLPGNEQFF
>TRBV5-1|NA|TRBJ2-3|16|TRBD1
TGCGCCAGCAGCGGGACCGGACAGGGTGGGCCAGATACGCAGTATTTT
CASSGTGQGGPDTQYF
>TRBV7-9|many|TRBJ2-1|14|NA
TGTGCCAGCAGCTTCACCTCTCAATCCTACGAGCAGTTCTTC
CASSFTSQSYEQFF
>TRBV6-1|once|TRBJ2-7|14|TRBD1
TGTGCCAGCAGTCGGGACAGATCATTCTACGAGCAGTACTTC
CASSRDRSFYEQYF
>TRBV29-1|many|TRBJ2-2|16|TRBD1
TGCAGCGTTGAATATTGGACAGGGAGAGGGGCCGGGGAGCTGTTTTTT
CSVEYWTGRGAGELFF
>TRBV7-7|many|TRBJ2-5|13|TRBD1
TGTGCTAGCAGTAACTCAGGGGGAGAGACCCAGTACTTC
CASSNSGGETQYF
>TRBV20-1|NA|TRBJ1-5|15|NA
TGCAGTGCTAGAGATCGTGACATCCTTAATCAGCCCCAGCATTTT
CSARDRDILNQPQHF
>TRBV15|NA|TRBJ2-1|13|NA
TGTGCCACCAGCAGAGATCGGTACAATGAGCAGTTCTTC
CATSRDRYNEQFF
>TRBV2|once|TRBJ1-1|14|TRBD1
TGTGCCAGCAGTGGTGGCCAGGGGGAAACTGAAGCTTTCTTT
CASSGGQGETEAFF
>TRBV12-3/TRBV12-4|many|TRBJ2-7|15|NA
TGTGCCAGCAGTCCCCGGGCGGATGGATCCTACGAGCAGTACTTC
CASSPRADGSYEQYF
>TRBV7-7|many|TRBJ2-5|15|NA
TGTGCTAGCAGCTTAGCCGTCGGTAGCTGGGAGACCCAGTACTTC
CASSLAVGSWETQYF
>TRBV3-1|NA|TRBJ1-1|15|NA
TGTGCCAGCAGCCAAGATGGCAGTGCGTACACTGAAGCTTTCTTT
CASSQDGSAYTEAFF
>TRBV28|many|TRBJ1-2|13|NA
TGTGCCAGCAACTTATCGGGACTCTATGGCTACACCTTC
CASNLSGLYGYTF
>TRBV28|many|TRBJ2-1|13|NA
TGTGCCAGCAGTTCTCCGACTATCAATGAGCAGTTCTTC
CASSSPTINEQFF
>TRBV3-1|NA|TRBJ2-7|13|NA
TGTGCCAGCAGCCAATACGGGTTCTACGAGCAGTACTTC
CASSQYGFYEQYF
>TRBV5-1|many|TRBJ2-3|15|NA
TGCGCCAGCAGTCCCGGTTTTGGGTTAACAGATACGCAGTATTTT
CASSPGFGLTDTQYF